The 7 T cell receptor beta chains listed next were all sequenced from one sample in a study of beta chain features in type 1 diabetes. Expressed TCRB transcripts were sequenced after all isolated RNA was converted to cDNA. Assay: immunoSEQ multiplex PCR; the TCRdb copy retains only in-frame clones and omits some. Of over 700,000 clones listed, 17% are singletons. The sample consisted of naive CD4+ T cells from blood. These receptors were collected from a woman between 18 and 29 years old in good health.

As for this clone: This specimen includes other DNA sequences encoding the same CDR3. The CDR3 is CASSLAQGYGYTF. In DNA, the CDR3 is TGTGCCAGCAGCTTAGCCCAGGGTTATGGCTACACCTTC. The chain recombines TRBV7-2 with TRBJ1-2, with D possibly matching TRBD1 (5 bases). The CDR3 totals 13 residues. The V end was cut by 0 bases, the J end by 5 bases, with 7 bases between. The germline CDR1 and CDR2 sequences are SGHTA and FQGNSA. Filled out from reference TRBV7-2 and TRBJ1-2, the complete variable domain reads GAGVSQSPSNKVTEKGKDVELRCDPISGHTALYWYRQSLGQGLEFLIYFQGNSAPDKSGLPSDRFSAERTGGSVSTLTIQRTQQEDSAVYLCASSLAQGYGYTFGSGTRLTVV.

V gene TRBV28 combines with J gene TRBJ2-4; 8 nucleotides align to TRBD1. Per the germline V gene, CDR1 is MDHEN and CDR2 is SYDVKM. The CDR3 sequence is 21 residues long. V was pared by 6 bases and J by 1 base, with 23 bases of the junction left unmatched. The CDR3 spells CASRGDRWGQAILGAKNIQYF. The CDR3 nucleotides are TGTGCCAGCAGAGGGGATAGGTGGGGACAGGCCATTCTTGGGGCCAAAAACATTCAGTACTTC.

This chain links TRBV4-3 with TRBJ2-1, with D uncertain. The ends were cut back, 1 base at V and 4 bases at J, with 8 bases in the middle. Germline V gene lookup returns CDR1 LGHNA and CDR2 YSLEER. The CDR3 has 14 amino acids. CDR3: CASSQAFFYNEQFF. The CDR3 DNA is TGCGCCAGCAGCCAAGCCTTCTTTTACAATGAGCAGTTCTTC.

This clone was counted between two and nine times. The rearrangement uses TRBV5-1 and TRBJ1-1; a possible D gene is TRBD1 (5 bases). V was pared by 4 bases and J by 1 base, with 17 bases between. The CDR3 consists of 16 residues. In germline, CDR1 is SGHRS, CDR2 YFSETQ. The CDR3 region is CASSSHTGLENTEAFF. CDR3 bases: TGCGCCAGCAGCAGCCATACAGGTTTGGAGAACACTGAAGCTTTCTTT.

In its sample, this clone was seen a few times. V gene TRBV6-6 combines with J gene TRBJ2-3; 8 nucleotides align to TRBD2. The CDR3 runs to 16 residues. The V gene end was trimmed by 2 bases and the J gene end by 2 bases; junction bases not matched to a gene: 6. CDR1 MNHNY and CDR2 SVGAGI come from the germline V gene (reference sequence). Here the CDR3 DNA reads TGTGCCAGCAGTTACGGAGTAGCGGGAACCACAGATACGCAGTATTTT. It translates to CASSYGVAGTTDTQYF.

This clone turned up a few times. This chain links TRBV7-6 with TRBJ2-1; D unclear. The CDR3 is 15 amino acids. CDR1 and CDR2 from the germline V gene are SGHVS and FNYEAQ. Trimming left V 1 base short and J 3 bases short, with 10 bases between. For the CDR3, the DNA is TGTGCCAGCAGCTTAGGGGGTCTTAGCTACAATGAGCAGTTCTTC. Its protein product is CASSLGGLSYNEQFF.

This clone was recorded a few times. The chain carries TRBV7-2 and TRBJ2-4; D is uncertain. Trimming stripped 1 base from V and 6 bases from J, with 13 bases between. This CDR3 has 15 residues. Germline V gives CDR1 SGHTA, CDR2 FQGNSA. CDR3 DNA: TGTGCCAGCAGCTTAGGTTTTGGGGTGGGAAACATTCAGTACTTC. Protein product: CASSLGFGVGNIQYF.